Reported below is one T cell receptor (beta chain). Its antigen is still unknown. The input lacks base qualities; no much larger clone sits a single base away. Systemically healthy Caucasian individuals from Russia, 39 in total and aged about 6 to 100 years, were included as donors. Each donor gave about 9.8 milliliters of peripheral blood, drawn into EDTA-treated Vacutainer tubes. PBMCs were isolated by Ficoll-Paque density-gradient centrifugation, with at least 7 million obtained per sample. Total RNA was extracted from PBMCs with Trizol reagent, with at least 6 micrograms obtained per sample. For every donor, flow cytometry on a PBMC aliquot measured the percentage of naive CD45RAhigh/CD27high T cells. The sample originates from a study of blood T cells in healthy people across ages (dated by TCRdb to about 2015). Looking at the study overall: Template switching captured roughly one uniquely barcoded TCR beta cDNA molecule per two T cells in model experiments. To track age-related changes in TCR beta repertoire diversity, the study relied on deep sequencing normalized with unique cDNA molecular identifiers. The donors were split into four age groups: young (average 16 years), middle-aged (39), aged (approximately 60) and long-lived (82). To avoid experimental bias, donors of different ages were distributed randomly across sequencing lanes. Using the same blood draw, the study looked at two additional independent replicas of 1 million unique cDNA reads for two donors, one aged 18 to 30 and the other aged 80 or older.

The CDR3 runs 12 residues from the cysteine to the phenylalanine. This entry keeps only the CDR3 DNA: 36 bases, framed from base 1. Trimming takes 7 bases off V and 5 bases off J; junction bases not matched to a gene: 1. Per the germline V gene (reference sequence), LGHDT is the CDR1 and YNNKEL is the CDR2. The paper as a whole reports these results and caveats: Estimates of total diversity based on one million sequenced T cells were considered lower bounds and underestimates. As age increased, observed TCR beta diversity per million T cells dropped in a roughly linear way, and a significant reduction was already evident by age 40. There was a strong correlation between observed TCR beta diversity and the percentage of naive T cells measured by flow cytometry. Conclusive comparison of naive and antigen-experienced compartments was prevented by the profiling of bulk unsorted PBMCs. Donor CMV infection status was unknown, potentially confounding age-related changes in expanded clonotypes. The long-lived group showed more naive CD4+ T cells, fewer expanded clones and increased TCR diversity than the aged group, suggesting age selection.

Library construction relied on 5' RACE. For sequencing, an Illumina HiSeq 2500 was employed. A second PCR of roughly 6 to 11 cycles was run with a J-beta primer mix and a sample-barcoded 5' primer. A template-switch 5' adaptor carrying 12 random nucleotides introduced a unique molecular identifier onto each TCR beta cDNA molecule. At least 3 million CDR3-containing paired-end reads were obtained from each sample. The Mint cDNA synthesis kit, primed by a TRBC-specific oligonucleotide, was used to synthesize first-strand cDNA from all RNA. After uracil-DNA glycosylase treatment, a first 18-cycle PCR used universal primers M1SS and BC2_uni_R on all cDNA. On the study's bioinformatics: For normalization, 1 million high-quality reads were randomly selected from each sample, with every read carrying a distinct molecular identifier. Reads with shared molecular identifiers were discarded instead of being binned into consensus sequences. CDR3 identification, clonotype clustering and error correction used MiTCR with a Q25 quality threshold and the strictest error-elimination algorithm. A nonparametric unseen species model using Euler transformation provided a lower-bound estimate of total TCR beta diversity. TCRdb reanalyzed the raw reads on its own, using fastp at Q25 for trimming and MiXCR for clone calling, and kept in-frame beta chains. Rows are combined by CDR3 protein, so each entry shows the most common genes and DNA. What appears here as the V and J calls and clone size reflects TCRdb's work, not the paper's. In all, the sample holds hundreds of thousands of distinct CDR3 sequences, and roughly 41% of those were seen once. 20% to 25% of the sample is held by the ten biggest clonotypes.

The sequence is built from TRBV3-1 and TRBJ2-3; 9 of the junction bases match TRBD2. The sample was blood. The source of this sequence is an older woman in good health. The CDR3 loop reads CASKTSGDTQYF. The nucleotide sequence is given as TGTGCCAGCAAGACTAGCGGAGATACGCAGTATTTT.